The 10 T cell receptor beta chains given below trace back to one sample, sequenced in a study of T cells after yellow fever vaccination. In TCRdb, the 5' RACE reads were re-called with MiXCR into one record per CDR3 protein. The sample holds approximately 450,000 distinct CDR3 sequences, around 20% seen once. Sequenced here: PBMCs, sampled before the yellow fever booster vaccination. Receptors were obtained from a man between 18 and 35 years old who received the YFV17D yellow fever vaccine.

This chain uses TRBV6-2 or TRBV6-3 with TRBJ1-5; possible D gene TRBD1, 5 bases. V was pared by 5 bases and J by 6 bases, with 14 bases between. This CDR3 contains 14 residues. Germline CDR1 is MNHEY and CDR2 is SVGEGT. This CDR3 is CASSTLGGGQPQHF. CDR3 DNA: TGTGCCAGCAGTACTCTGGGCGGGGGTCAGCCCCAGCATTTT.

The rearrangement links TRBV20-1 to TRBJ2-3, with no clear D. The V gene lost 3 bases and the J gene lost 6 bases, with 13 bases spanning the gap. The germline V gene encodes CDR1 DFQATT and CDR2 SNEGSKA (reference sequence). The CDR3 sequence is 13 residues long. This chain's CDR3 is CSASGIRIDTQYF. CDR3 sequence (DNA): TGCAGTGCTAGCGGCATTAGGATTGATACGCAGTATTTT.

This clonotype was counted a few times. V gene TRBV4-3 combines with J gene TRBJ1-3; no definite D call. CDR1 and CDR2 from the germline V gene are LGHNA and YSLEER. V lost 0 bases and J 2 bases, leaving 11 bases between the germline ends. This CDR3 is 16 amino acids long. Here the CDR3 DNA reads TGCGCCAGCAGCCAAGATTCGGCAGTTGCTGGAAACACCATATATTTT. Protein sequence: CASSQDSAVAGNTIYF.

This clonotype occurred a few times. The CDR3 nucleotides read TGTGCCAGCATCGCAACCGCAGCTGGAAACACCATATATTTT. Its protein product is CASIATAAGNTIYF. The V gene is TRBV6-6, the J gene TRBJ1-3, with no clear D. Between the trimmed V and J ends, which lost 7 bases and 2 bases, there was a span of 12 bases. The CDR3 contains 14 residues. The germline V gene has CDR1 MNHNY and CDR2 SVGAGI (reference sequence).

The table lists this clonotype with a few counts. This chain links TRBV29-1 with TRBJ1-2; maybe TRBD1 (5 bases). Germline assignment: CDR1 SQVTM and CDR2 ANQGSEA. CDR3 length: 13 amino acids. V was trimmed by 7 bases and J by 7 bases, leaving 19 bases between them. CDR3 in DNA: TGCAGCGCTGGGACGGAGATTATGGCTGGCTACACCTTC. Amino acids: CSAGTEIMAGYTF.

The rearrangement joins TRBV20-1 to TRBJ1-5; D uncertain. Germline assignment: CDR1 DFQATT and CDR2 SNEGSKA (reference sequence). Trimming shortened V by 2 bases and J by 5 bases, and 10 bases separated the two germline ends. The CDR3 sequence is 13 residues long. The DNA for the CDR3 is TGCAGTGCTAGACAGAGCGTGGATCAGCCCCAGCATTTT. Translation: CSARQSVDQPQHF.

Many counts were recorded for this clonotype. V gene TRBV5-1 combines with J gene TRBJ2-5; maybe TRBD2 (5 bases). The germline gives CDR1 SGHRS, CDR2 YFSETQ. Trimming stripped 2 bases from V and 5 bases from J, with 16 bases between. CDR3 length: 15 residues. The CDR3 coding sequence is TGCGCCAGCAGCTTTCTCGGGGTCGATGGGGAGACCCAGTACTTC. This sequence encodes CASSFLGVDGETQYF.

This clonotype is a singleton in its sample. The J gene is TRBJ2-3, the V gene TRBV27; D might be TRBD1 or TRBD2, each matching 5 bases. V was pared by 9 bases and J by 5 bases, with 15 bases between. The germline V gene encodes CDR1 MNHEY and CDR2 SMNVEV (reference sequence). This CDR3 has 13 residues. The CDR3 is CASQSLGVDTQYF. DNA for the CDR3: TGTGCCAGTCAGAGCTTGGGGGTAGATACGCAGTATTTT.

V is TRBV7-9 and J is TRBJ2-7; the D gene is possibly TRBD2 (5 bases). CDR1 and CDR2 from the germline V gene are SEHNR and FQNEAQ (reference sequence). V lost 5 bases, J lost 0 bases, and 14 bases lay in between. CDR3 size: 15 residues. DNA for the CDR3: TGTGCCAGCAGCCCTCCGGGGTTAGACTCCTACGAGCAGTACGTC. Its protein product is CASSPPGLDSYEQYV.

This clonotype has more than one count but fewer than ten. The chain links TRBV7-2 to TRBJ2-5; D gene unclear. V shed 5 bases and J shed 1 base, with 11 bases lying between them. The CDR3 runs to 14 residues. The germline gives CDR1 SGHTA, CDR2 FQGNSA. The CDR3 protein is CASSPRATQETQYF. The CDR3 bases are TGTGCCAGCAGCCCCCGGGCCACCCAAGAGACCCAGTACTTC.